Below, 15 T cell receptor beta chains from the same sample are listed, as sequenced in a study of spatial heterogeneity in lung cancer. Via MiXCR, TCRdb re-called the 5' RACE reads, giving one row per CDR3 protein. The sample includes about 52,000 distinct CDR3 sequences, under 8% seen only once; the top ten take roughly 35%. Sample time point: blood at routine non-recurrence follow-up after resection. Unsorted whole RNA from tumor, nontumor lung or frozen PBMC underwent sequencing. Sequencing used PBMCs, obtained at follow-up. The receptors were gathered from a female donor with early-stage non-small cell lung cancer.

This clonotype was seen a handful of times. V usage is TRBV20-1 and J usage is TRBJ2-3, with D unclear. This CDR3 is built from 11 residues. V shed 0 bases and J shed 6 bases, with 4 bases lying between them. In germline, CDR1 is DFQATT, CDR2 SNEGSKA (reference sequence). CDR3 DNA: TGCAGTGCTAGAGATCAGGATACGCAGTATTTT. Protein product: CSARDQDTQYF.

This clonotype was seen a few times. The V gene is TRBV2, the J gene TRBJ2-5; D is uncertain. This CDR3 is built from 13 residues. V lost 7 bases, J lost 4 bases, and 13 bases lay in between. The germline CDR1 and CDR2 sequences are SNHLY and FYNNEI. CDR3 bases: TGTGCCAGCACCCTGTGGGGTGGAGAGACCCAGTACTTC. Protein sequence: CASTLWGGETQYF.

This clonotype was picked up a small number of times. V gene TRBV9 combines with J gene TRBJ1-6, with a weak D call TRBD1 (5 bases). This CDR3 comprises 14 residues. Germline V gene sequence: CDR1 SGDLS, CDR2 YYNGEE. The V end was cut by 3 bases, the J end by 5 bases, with 9 bases between. This CDR3 is CASSADSDNSPLHF. CDR3 DNA sequence: TGTGCCAGCAGCGCAGACAGTGATAATTCACCCCTCCACTTT.

The V call is TRBV6-2 or TRBV6-3, the J call TRBJ1-5; D uncertain. Germline CDR1 and CDR2: MNHEY and SVGEGT. CDR3 length: 12 residues. Trimming took 10 bases from V and 9 from J, leaving 16 bases between them. The CDR3 region has the DNA TGTGCCACCACCACGGGGAAGATGCCCCAGCATTTT. Its translation is CATTTGKMPQHF.

The table lists this clonotype with a few counts. The chain combines TRBV9 with TRBJ2-5, with no clear D. Per the germline V gene, CDR1 is SGDLS and CDR2 is YYNGEE. The V end was cut by 0 bases, the J end by 4 bases, with 13 bases between. The CDR3 runs 15 residues. In DNA, the CDR3 is TGTGCCAGCAGCGTAGAGGCTAGGAGTACAGAGACCCAGTACTTC. It is translated as CASSVEARSTETQYF.

This clonotype turned up a few times. This chain links TRBV2 with TRBJ1-1; TRBD1 matches 7 bases. Germline CDR1 is SNHLY and CDR2 is FYNNEI. The CDR3 spans 14 residues. V was clipped by 8 bases and J by 0 bases; unmatched bases: 6. CDR3 DNA: TGTGCCAGCTACAGGGGCCTCATGAACACTGAAGCTTTCTTT. It specifies CASYRGLMNTEAFF. The whole variable domain, filled in from reference TRBV2 and TRBJ1-1, reads EPEVTQTPSHQVTQMGQEVILRCVPISNHLYFYWYRQILGQKVEFLVSFYNNEISEKSEIFDDQFSVERPDGSNFTLKIRSTKLEDSAMYFCASYRGLMNTEAFFGQGTRLTVV.

The gene calls are TRBV12-3 or TRBV12-4 and TRBJ1-5; TRBD1 aligns across 7 bases. After removal of 6 bases from V and 0 bases from J, the junction contained 11 bases not matched to a gene. The CDR3 consists of 17 residues. The CDR3 here is CASRGGTEIYSNQPQHF. Here the CDR3 DNA reads TGTGCCAGCAGGGGCGGGACAGAGATTTATAGCAATCAGCCCCAGCATTTT.

This clonotype was observed many times. This chain uses TRBV20-1 with TRBJ2-1; 8 nucleotides line up with TRBD1. J was trimmed by 1 base and V by 0 bases; bases with no gene match: 8. Germline CDR1 reads DFQATT; CDR2 reads SNEGSKA (reference sequence). This CDR3 region has 17 residues. The CDR3 region has the DNA TGCAGTGCTAGAGACGGAACCGGGACAGGATCCTACAATGAGCAGTTCTTC. Its protein product is CSARDGTGTGSYNEQFF.

This clonotype has a handful of counts. V usage is TRBV5-6 and J usage is TRBJ2-2; D might be TRBD2 (5 bases). V lost 1 base, J lost 0 bases, and 10 bases lay in between. This CDR3 contains 16 residues. The V gene's germline CDR1 is SGHDT and CDR2 YYEEEE. CDR3 nucleotide sequence: TGTGCCAGCAGCTTGTATACGGGATCGAACACCGGGGAGCTGTTTTTT. Its protein is CASSLYTGSNTGELFF.

A few counts support this clonotype. The V gene is TRBV18, the J gene TRBJ2-3; D may be TRBD2 (5 bases). This CDR3 has 14 residues. Trimming cost V 3 bases and J 5 bases, with 12 bases left between them. Germline lookup yields CDR1 KGHSH and CDR2 LQKENI. The CDR3 spells CASSPTSGKDTQYF. CDR3 nucleotides: TGTGCCAGCTCACCCACCTCCGGGAAAGATACGCAGTATTTT.

This clonotype was seen at least ten times. The chain links TRBV24-1 to TRBJ2-3; D assignment may be TRBD1 or TRBD2 (5 bases each). With 2 bases removed from V and 3 bases from J, the gap between germline ends came to 8 bases. Germline V gene sequence: CDR1 KGHDR, CDR2 SFDVKD. The CDR3 extends over 14 amino acids. Written as DNA, the CDR3 is TGTGCCACCAGTGATTGGGACCGAACAGATACGCAGTATTTT. Translation gives CATSDWDRTDTQYF.

The chain uses TRBV5-1 and TRBJ2-5; 9 bases align to TRBD2. After removal of 0 bases from V and 6 bases from J, the junction contained 9 bases not matched to a gene. Germline V gene lookup returns CDR1 SGHRS and CDR2 YFSETQ. This CDR3 is 16 amino acids long. The CDR3 protein is CASSLEVGGGAQTQYF. CDR3 coding DNA: TGCGCCAGCAGCTTGGAAGTAGGCGGGGGGGCGCAGACCCAGTACTTC.

The table lists this clonotype with a count of one. A much bigger clone sits one base away, suggesting this may be a read error. V usage is TRBV6-4 and J usage is TRBJ1-2; possibly TRBD1 for D (6 bases). The length of the CDR3 is 16 residues. The ends were cut back, 2 bases at V and 8 bases at J, with 21 bases in the middle. The germline V gene has CDR1 MRHNA and CDR2 SNTAGT. CDR3 sequence: CASSDRLSSYREGYTF. In DNA, the CDR3 is TGTGCCAGCAGTGACCGCCTATCATCTTACAGGGAAGGCTACACCTTC.

This clonotype appeared a few times. The rearrangement links TRBV5-1 to TRBJ2-3, with unresolved D. The CDR3 extends over 11 amino acids. Trimming shortened V by 4 bases and J by 5 bases, and 5 bases separated the two germline ends. Germline CDR1 and CDR2: SGHRS and YFSETQ. The CDR3 DNA reads TGCGCCAGCAGCATAGGAGATACGCAGTATTTT. It codes for CASSIGDTQYF.

In this sample, this clonotype turned up many times. The genes are TRBV5-1 and TRBJ1-1; a possible D gene is TRBD1 (5 bases). Germline CDR1 SGHRS, CDR2 YFSETQ. V was shortened by 0 bases and J by 6 bases, with 6 bases between the two germline ends. The CDR3 is made up of 12 amino acids. The CDR3 loop reads CASSLAGSEAFF. In DNA form, the CDR3 reads TGCGCCAGCAGCTTGGCAGGGTCTGAAGCTTTCTTT.